These 5 T cell receptor beta chains originate from one sample sequenced in a study of T cell repertoires in ileal Crohn's disease. This table comes from immunoSEQ multiplex PCR, and its TCRdb copy is limited to in-frame clones, with some not included. This sample has about 5,300 clones, with about four fifths found just once. As for time point: neoterminal ileum biopsy at postoperative endoscopy, about 6 months after surgery. The specimen sequenced was ileal tissue. The source is an adult with Crohn's disease.

The V gene is TRBV4-3, the J gene TRBJ2-2, with 7 bases identical to TRBD1. This CDR3 has 15 amino acids. The germline V gene encodes CDR1 LGHNA and CDR2 YSLEER. Losses at the gene ends were 2 bases for V and 5 bases for J; bases not matched to a gene: 5. CDR3 protein: CASSQTGVETGELFF. Here the CDR3 DNA reads TGCGCCAGCAGCCAAACAGGGGTAGAGACCGGGGAGCTGTTTTTT.

The CDR3 protein is CASSLGLTSGGTYNEQFF. CDR3 DNA sequence: TGTGCCAGCAGCTTGGGGCTGACTAGCGGGGGGACCTACAATGAGCAGTTCTTC. The chain is built from TRBV5-4 and TRBJ2-1; TRBD2 matches at 13 bases. V was clipped by 0 bases and J by 2 bases; unmatched bases: 5. This CDR3 region has 18 residues. Looked up from germline, CDR1 is SGHNT and CDR2 is YYREEE (reference sequence).

The gene calls are TRBV7-9 and TRBJ1-2; 9 positions agree with TRBD1. The ends lost 5 bases at V and 6 bases at J; junction bases unmatched: 4. The CDR3 loop spans 13 amino acids. Per the germline V gene, CDR1 is SEHNR and CDR2 is FQNEAQ (reference sequence). CDR3 region: CASSTTGGNGYTF. CDR3 nucleotides: TGTGCCAGCAGCACTACAGGGGGCAATGGCTACACCTTC. Variable domain in full (rest from reference TRBV7-9 and TRBJ1-2): DTGVSQNPRHKITKRGQNVTFRCDPISEHNRLYWYRQTLGQGPEFLTYFQNEAQLEKSRLLSDRFSAERPKGSFSTLEIQRTEQGDSAMYLCASSTTGGNGYTFGSGTRLTVV.

This clone turned up a few times. The V and J genes are TRBV7-9 and TRBJ1-2; D call uncertain. This CDR3 region has 12 residues. CDR1 and CDR2 (germline): SEHNR, FQNEAQ (reference sequence). V shed 5 bases and J shed 4 bases, with 8 bases lying between them. CDR3 bases: TGTGCCAGCAGCCGCGACACCTATGGCTACACCTTC. Residues: CASSRDTYGYTF.

The chain employs TRBV7-7 and TRBJ2-5; tentative D call: TRBD1 (7 bases). V lost 5 bases and J lost 7, with 17 bases in between. This CDR3 contains 14 residues. Germline V lookup: CDR1 SSHAT, CDR2 FNYEAQ (reference sequence). DNA of the CDR3: TGTGCCAGCAGCCCGCGAGGACAGGAGGGGACCCAGTACTTC. This translates into CASSPRGQEGTQYF. Drawing the rest from reference TRBV7-7 and TRBJ2-5, the complete variable domain is GAGVSQSPRYKVTKRGQDVTLRCDPISSHATLYWYQQALGQGPEFLTYFNYEAQPDKSGLPSDRFSAERPEGSISTLTIQRTEQRDSAMYRCASSPRGQEGTQYFGPGTRLLVL.